These 29 T cell receptor beta chains came from one sample sequenced in a study of blood T cell repertoires in COVID-19. This table comes from immunoSEQ multiplex PCR, and its TCRdb copy is limited to in-frame clones, with some not included. The data show fewer than 200,000 clones, around 87% seen once. Sequencing was performed on peripheral blood. The receptor set was obtained from a woman aged 65 to 85 with COVID-19, enrolled during active disease.

CDR3 in DNA: TGTGCCAGCAGTCGGGGAGAACGGCTCTACGAGCAGTACTTC. As protein: CASSRGERLYEQYF. The gene calls are TRBV28 and TRBJ2-7; TRBD2 is a possible D gene (5 bases). The CDR3 is 14 residues long. Trimming cost V 5 bases and J 3 bases, with 14 bases left between them. CDR1 MDHEN and CDR2 SYDVKM come from the germline V gene.

This chain links TRBV27 with TRBJ2-7; D possibly corresponds to TRBD1 (6 bases). This CDR3 has 15 residues. Germline values: CDR1 MNHEY, CDR2 SMNVEV (reference sequence). The V end lost 0 bases, the J end lost 2 bases, and 11 bases lay between the germline ends. CDR3 loop: CASSLSAGVTYEQYF. CDR3 nucleotides: TGTGCCAGCAGTTTATCCGCAGGGGTTACCTACGAGCAGTACTTC.

V is TRBV6-5 and J is TRBJ1-5; D is unclear. The V end lost 6 bases, the J end lost 5 bases, and 11 bases lay between the germline ends. Germline CDR1 is MNHEY and CDR2 is SVGAGI. The CDR3 is made up of 13 amino acids. CDR3 coding DNA: TGTGCCAGCAGCGACACCTCTTATCAGCCCCAGCATTTT. Its protein is CASSDTSYQPQHF.

The rearrangement links TRBV5-1 to TRBJ2-7; D gene uncertain. Trimming shortened V by 0 bases and J by 1 base, and 8 bases separated the two germline ends. Germline V gene data show CDR1 as SGHRS and CDR2 as YFSETQ. The CDR3 sequence is 14 residues long. The CDR3 reads CASSLGSWSYEQYF. CDR3 DNA: TGCGCCAGCAGCTTGGGTAGCTGGTCCTACGAGCAGTACTTC.

The V gene is TRBV6-5, the J gene TRBJ2-7; no definite D call. V was clipped by 0 bases and J by 3 bases, with 9 bases between them. Germline lookup yields CDR1 MNHEY and CDR2 SVGAGI. There are 14 residues in the CDR3. The CDR3, as DNA: TGTGCCAGCAGTTACTCGAGGTTTGGCTACGAGCAGTACTTC. Its protein product is CASSYSRFGYEQYF.

The V call is TRBV6-1, the J call TRBJ1-2; 9 bases are a match to TRBD1. V shed 0 bases and J 6 bases; nucleotides not matched to a gene: 11. The CDR3 runs to 17 residues. Germline CDR1 is MNHNS and CDR2 is SASEGT. CDR3 residues: CASSEAVAGQGIDGYTF. The DNA for the CDR3 is TGTGCCAGCAGTGAAGCAGTTGCGGGACAGGGAATCGATGGCTACACCTTC.

The genes are TRBV7-9 and TRBJ1-2; no clear D. CDR3 size: 15 residues. Per germline, CDR1 SEHNR and CDR2 FQNEAQ (reference sequence). V lost 0 bases and J lost 4, with 12 bases in between. The CDR3 nucleotides are TGTGCCAGCAGCTTAGCGCGGGATTGGGGCTATGGCTACACCTTC. This codes for CASSLARDWGYGYTF.

The V and J genes are TRBV7-2 and TRBJ1-1, with 7 bases fitting TRBD1. Per germline, CDR1 SGHTA and CDR2 FQGNSA. V dropped 5 bases and J dropped 5; count of bases not matched to a gene: 8. This CDR3 is built from 14 residues. CDR3 residues: CASSQTGVRTEAFF. As DNA, the CDR3 is TGTGCCAGCAGCCAAACAGGGGTCAGAACTGAAGCTTTCTTT.

This chain links TRBV2 with TRBJ2-7; no reliable D call. The CDR3 covers 15 residues. Germline values: CDR1 SNHLY, CDR2 FYNNEI. V was shortened by 5 bases and J by 0 bases, with 14 bases between the two germline ends. The CDR3: CASSHSLQSSYEQYF. DNA of the CDR3: TGTGCCAGCAGTCACTCACTCCAAAGCTCCTACGAGCAGTACTTC.

This chain connects TRBV28 to TRBJ2-5; D unresolved. Trimming shortened V by 5 bases and J by 0 bases, and 7 bases separated the two germline ends. Germline V lookup: CDR1 MDHEN, CDR2 SYDVKM. The CDR3 is 13 amino acids. The chain's CDR3 is CASSVRDQETQYF. The CDR3 DNA is TGTGCCAGCAGTGTCCGGGACCAAGAGACCCAGTACTTC.

The rearrangement uses TRBV20-1 and TRBJ2-2; TRBD2 agrees at 9 bases. Trimming took 3 bases from V and 4 from J; bases not matched to a gene: 3. Germline CDR1 DFQATT, CDR2 SNEGSKA (reference sequence). The CDR3 has 14 residues. CDR3 in DNA: TGCAGTGCTAGTGGCGGGAGGGCCACCGGGGAGCTGTTTTTT. Its protein is CSASGGRATGELFF.

This sequence joins TRBV30 and TRBJ2-4, with 9 bases fitting TRBD2. Per germline, CDR1 GTSNPN and CDR2 SVGIG (reference sequence). The CDR3 extends over 14 amino acids. Trimming removed 0 bases from V and 8 bases from J; junction bases left unmatched: 5. CDR3: CAWSVRRLADIQYF. The CDR3 region has the DNA TGTGCCTGGAGTGTACGCCGACTAGCGGACATTCAGTACTTC.

V is TRBV4-3 and J is TRBJ2-1; 9 bases are shared with TRBD1. The CDR3 loop spans 15 amino acids. The V gene end was trimmed by 4 bases and the J gene end by 8 bases; junction bases not matched to a gene: 9. The V gene's germline CDR1 is LGHNA and CDR2 YSLEER. CDR3 residues: CASSPRDRESDEQFF. CDR3 coding DNA: TGCGCCAGCAGCCCCCGGGACAGGGAAAGTGATGAGCAGTTCTTC.

CDR3 coding DNA: TGTGCCAGCAGCTTAGGGTCCGGGGACTACGAGCAGTACTTC. Amino acid sequence: CASSLGSGDYEQYF. The chain has TRBV7-3 and TRBJ2-7; D might be TRBD2 (5 bases). CDR3 length: 14 residues. Per the germline V gene, CDR1 is SGHTA and CDR2 is FQGTGA. The ends were cut back, 2 bases at V and 3 bases at J, with 11 bases in the middle.

The V call is TRBV11-3, the J call TRBJ1-4; tentatively, D is TRBD1 (5 bases). V shed 5 bases and J shed 6 bases, with 13 bases lying between them. Germline values: CDR1 SGHNT, CDR2 YENEEA. The CDR3 has 14 amino acids. The CDR3 region has the DNA TGTGCCAGCAGCCCCGACAGATTCTATGAAAAACTGTTTTTT. It translates to CASSPDRFYEKLFF.

The rearrangement links TRBV19 to TRBJ2-2, with D unclear. V lost 7 bases, J lost 4 bases, and 19 bases lay in between. This CDR3 spans 16 amino acids. Germline V gene lookup returns CDR1 LNHDA and CDR2 SQIVND (reference sequence). The CDR3: CASKLRVGGGTGELFF. CDR3 DNA sequence: TGTGCCAGTAAGCTCCGGGTGGGTGGTGGCACCGGGGAGCTGTTTTTT.

The rearrangement links TRBV7-2 to TRBJ2-7; 7 bases are a match to TRBD1. This CDR3 comprises 15 residues. Trimming at V came to 4 bases and at J to 7 bases, leaving 13 bases not matched to a gene. From germline, CDR1 is SGHTA and CDR2 FQGNSA. Here the CDR3 DNA reads TGTGCCAGCAGCTCCCAGGCCGGGACAGTCGGTGAGCAGTACTTC. Translation gives CASSSQAGTVGEQYF.

The V call is TRBV29-1, the J call TRBJ1-2, with 7 positions matching TRBD1. The CDR3 has 14 residues. Germline assignment: CDR1 SQVTM and CDR2 ANQGSEA. V lost 5 bases, J lost 7 bases, and 13 bases stayed unmatched. CDR3: CSVIHRGIKAGYTF. CDR3 DNA sequence: TGCAGCGTTATTCACAGGGGAATTAAGGCTGGCTACACCTTC.

This chain joins TRBV6-4 and TRBJ2-1; 8 nucleotides line up with TRBD2. The CDR3 totals 15 residues. J was trimmed by 6 bases and V by 2 bases; bases with no gene match: 6. Germline values: CDR1 MRHNA, CDR2 SNTAGT. DNA of the CDR3: TGTGCCAGCAGTGACACACCTAGCGGGCCCAATGAGCAGTTCTTC. It encodes CASSDTPSGPNEQFF.

The rearrangement uses TRBV20-1 and TRBJ2-1, with TRBD2 identical over 8 bases. The germline gives CDR1 DFQATT, CDR2 SNEGSKA (reference sequence). With 3 bases clipped from V and 3 bases from J, the junction kept 4 bases outside the gene matches. The CDR3 has 14 amino acids. DNA for the CDR3: TGCAGTGCTAGTAGTAGCGGGATCTACAATGAGCAGTTCTTC. It is translated as CSASSSGIYNEQFF.

The gene calls are TRBV5-6 and TRBJ1-5; D call uncertain. The CDR3 totals 12 residues. Germline V lookup: CDR1 SGHDT, CDR2 YYEEEE. Trimming pared 1 base from V and 6 bases from J, leaving 5 bases between. The CDR3 bases are TGTGCCAGCAGCTTGCTAAGTCAGCCCCAGCATTTT. Residues: CASSLLSQPQHF.

This clone is a singleton in its sample. The chain carries TRBV28 and TRBJ1-4, with 7 bases matching TRBD1. The CDR3 consists of 14 residues. The V gene end was trimmed by 3 bases and the J gene end by 7 bases; junction bases not matched to a gene: 5. The germline CDR1 and CDR2 sequences are MDHEN and SYDVKM. The CDR3 coding sequence is TGTGCCAGCAGTTTGGCGGGACAGTCTGAAAAACTGTTTTTT. Its protein is CASSLAGQSEKLFF.

J is TRBJ1-1 and V is TRBV24-1, with no clear D. There are 16 residues in the CDR3. CDR1 and CDR2 from the germline V gene are KGHDR and SFDVKD. Trimming removed 3 bases at V and 4 bases at J, with 17 bases between. The CDR3 here is CATSDNSEGAGTEAFF. The CDR3 DNA is TGTGCCACCAGTGATAATTCTGAGGGCGCTGGCACTGAAGCTTTCTTT.

The gene calls are TRBV21-1 and TRBJ1-5; the table's D call of TRBD1 was not tested on the DNA. TRBV21-1 is shown as a pseudogene. CDR3 length: 18 residues. The DNA of the CDR3 is TGTGCCAGCAGCCGAGGTCCCCACAGGGGGCGAGGCTCTCAGCCCCAGCATTTT. Its protein product is CASSRGPHRGRGSQPQHF.

This clone appeared once. This chain joins TRBV28 and TRBJ2-3; 9 bases map to TRBD2. The V segment lost 3 bases and the J segment 5 bases; nucleotides outside the gene matches: 9. CDR1 and CDR2 from the germline V gene are MDHEN and SYDVKM. This CDR3 is built from 16 residues. CDR3 nucleotide sequence: TGTGCCAGCAGTTTTGGTAGCGGGGGAGTGGGAGATACGCAGTATTTT. It yields the protein CASSFGSGGVGDTQYF.

This clone was observed a few times. The rearrangement joins TRBV28 to TRBJ2-1, with 10 bases matching TRBD2. After removal of 2 bases from V and 6 bases from J, the junction contained 4 bases not matched to a gene. This CDR3 has 15 amino acids. Germline values: CDR1 MDHEN, CDR2 SYDVKM. CDR3 residues: CASSLQLAGINEQFF. The CDR3 DNA sequence: TGTGCCAGCAGTTTACAACTAGCGGGGATCAATGAGCAGTTCTTC.

This chain links TRBV19 with TRBJ2-5; D is perhaps TRBD1 (5 bases). The CDR3 is made up of 15 amino acids. Per the germline V gene, CDR1 is LNHDA and CDR2 is SQIVND (reference sequence). Trimming pared 0 bases from V and 4 bases from J, leaving 12 bases between. CDR3 sequence: CASSIDKGWSETQYF. CDR3 sequence (DNA): TGTGCCAGTAGTATAGACAAGGGGTGGTCAGAGACCCAGTACTTC.

The chain recombines TRBV19 with TRBJ1-5; 7 bases match TRBD1. The V gene end was trimmed by 5 bases and the J gene end by 2 bases; junction bases not matched to a gene: 9. This CDR3 spans 16 amino acids. Per the germline V gene, CDR1 is LNHDA and CDR2 is SQIVND (reference sequence). CDR3 bases: TGTGCCAGTAGTGCCCATACAACAGGGGGCAATCAGCCCCAGCATTTT. Its protein is CASSAHTTGGNQPQHF.

This clone was detected a few times. The chain is built from TRBV28 and TRBJ1-6, with TRBD1 as a possible D gene (6 bases). The germline V and J ends were trimmed by 8 bases and 8 bases, with 10 bases remaining between them. The CDR3 extends over 12 amino acids. Germline CDR1 reads MDHEN; CDR2 reads SYDVKM. CDR3 nucleotide sequence: TGTGCCAGCGGTAGACAGGATTCACCCCTCCACTTT. It is translated as CASGRQDSPLHF.